This TCR beta chain was identified in a study of T cells in Graves' hyperthyroidism and ophthalmopathy (dated by TCRdb to about 2019). Notes on the research overall: Peripheral blood samples were taken at initial diagnosis, before any treatment was given. In about 6 Graves' hyperthyroidism patients, the study also compared T-cell repertoires from thyroid tissue with T-cell repertoires from blood. After sampling, hyperthyroidism patients received methimazole starting at 30 mg daily, and ophthalmopathy patients received high-dose intravenous methylprednisolone. A discovery cohort of about 100 patients, 43 with Graves' ophthalmopathy and approximately 60 with stable Graves' hyperthyroidism, was used to find distinguishing TCR V-J signatures. The 75 to 100 discovery patients were divided at random into training and test sets in a 7:3 ratio. The paper reports TCR Vbeta CDR3 sequencing of about 140 peripheral blood samples: over 40 ophthalmopathy, over 70 hyperthyroidism and around 17 progressor patients. Prospective prediction of ophthalmopathy was tested in an independent validation cohort consisting of 18 to 20 hyperthyroidism patients and approximately 16 patients who later progressed to ophthalmopathy.

The paper as a whole reports these results and caveats: No statistical method was used to fix the sample size in advance, and group allocation was not hidden from the investigators. Ophthalmopathy was separated from stable hyperthyroidism by a 13 V-J signature model, with just over 85% sensitivity and just over 81% specificity obtained in cross-validation and 80%/75% obtained in testing. Most expanded thyroid clonotypes (frequency above 0.001) were also found in blood, which suggests that blood repertoires may mirror thyroid immune responses. In validation, the model predicted progression to ophthalmopathy a median of 6.5 months before onset, with about 64% sensitivity and roughly 72% specificity.

Taken from cysteine to phenylalanine, the CDR3 has 14 residues. CDR3 DNA is the only sequence kept; it has 42 bases, read in frame from the first base. The V and J ends are trimmed by 0 bases and 9 bases, leaving 18 bases between them. From a lookup of the germline V gene (reference sequence), CDR1 and CDR2 are DFQATT and SNEGSKA. In the ophthalmopathy patients, disease was moderately to severely active, with a Clinical Activity Score of 3 or more, a NOSPECS grade of 4 or more, and a duration of less than 3 months. Exclusion was applied to patients with uncontrolled infections, other autoimmune diseases, pregnancy or lactation. Diagnoses relied on clinical symptoms, serum thyroxine and TRAb, thyroid ultrasound and orbital computed tomography. PBMCs were isolated from around 10 ml of fresh peripheral blood by Ficoll-Paque density gradient centrifugation. Total RNA was extracted with Trizol reagent, and quality was checked on an Agilent 2100 Bioanalyzer.

This clonotype was counted ten times or more. Which antigen it targets is not known. No base quality values were provided; no much bigger clone lies one nucleotide off. Amplification of TCR beta CDR3 regions was carried out from RNA transcripts. A first-round RT-PCR of the TCR CDR3 used the HTBI primer set with the Qiagen OneStep RT-PCR kit. Libraries were constructed in a second round of multiplex PCR, after which size selection and purification were performed. Paired-end sequencing of the libraries was performed with 100 bp reads on an Illumina HiSeq2000. Per the source publication's procedure: SOAPnuke was used to process the raw data, throwing out any read that contained adapters or uncalled bases, had a mean Phred below 15, or lacked an exact constant-primer or identifier match. High-quality paired reads were merged using COPE v1.2.5, and each unique nucleotide sequence was defined as a clonotype. MiTCR v1.1 was used to align the clonotypes against IMGT TRBV, TRBD and TRBJ reference segments. Only V-J combinations with frequency above 0.0001, covering 99.2% of repertoires, were analysed. A TCS score was defined as the ratio between F50 (clonal expansion) and ExV (chaos), using BLOSUM62-based TCRdist between CDR3 peptides within each V-J. Welch's t-statistics and random forest reduced roughly 540 V-J features to roughly 13, which were used in a naive Bayes classifier (R e1071). TCRdb reanalyzed the raw reads on its own, using fastp at Q25 for trimming and MiXCR for clone calling, and kept in-frame beta chains. Rows are unified per CDR3 protein, each entry keeping the most common DNA and genes. The V and J calls and clone size come from TCRdb's table, not from the authors' own analysis. The sample records 530,000 or so distinct CDR3 sequences, 17% of which are singletons. The biggest ten clones account for under 20% of the sample.

The TCR comes from a young woman with Graves' ophthalmopathy. The V and J genes are TRBV20-1 and TRBJ2-7; possibly the D gene is TRBD2, per 7 matching bases. Material: blood. CDR3 loop: CSARDPGGAELQYF. The bases are TGCAGTGCTAGAGATCCGGGGGGCGCGGAATTGCAGTACTTC.